The 13 T cell receptor beta chains below all came from one sample that was sequenced in a study of response to subunit inactivated influenza vaccine. Via MiXCR, TCRdb re-called the RT-PCR reads, giving one row per CDR3 protein. Found here are more than 450,000 distinct CDR3 sequences, approximately 11% of them singletons; the top ten hold 11%. These data also formed part of another study, on T cells expressing NK-cell markers. That work contributes: A 5'RACE template switching approach incorporating UMIs was used to make TCR beta cDNA.

The source material was PBMCs from blood, sampled on the day of vaccination. The receptors were gathered from a man between 45 and 60 years old who received an inactivated influenza vaccine.

The sample holds a few counts of this clonotype. The rearrangement joins TRBV20-1 to TRBJ1-4; D is unresolved. The CDR3 consists of 14 residues. The germline V and J ends were trimmed by 0 bases and 8 bases, with 13 bases remaining between them. Per germline, CDR1 DFQATT and CDR2 SNEGSKA (reference sequence). The CDR3 region is CSARDSLAGEKLFF. The CDR3 coding sequence is TGCAGTGCTAGAGATTCGCTGGCTGGAGAAAAACTGTTTTTT.

This chain joins TRBV10-3 and TRBJ1-2, with 7 bases fitting TRBD1. With V trimmed by 7 bases and J by 7 bases, 12 bases remained unmatched. The CDR3 is 14 residues long. CDR1 is ENHRY, CDR2 SYGVKD, per germline. The CDR3 sequence is CAIKGTDLGPGYTF. The CDR3 nucleotides are TGTGCCATCAAAGGGACAGACCTAGGCCCTGGCTACACCTTC.

The chain has TRBV6-2 or TRBV6-3 and TRBJ2-2; the match to TRBD2 covers 9 bases. V was clipped by 0 bases and J by 4 bases; unmatched bases: 12. The CDR3 runs to 19 residues. Germline-derived CDR1 and CDR2 are MNHEY and SVGEGT. The CDR3 DNA follows: TGTGCCAGCAGTTACTCGAGATTCGAGGCGGGGGGGCGCACCGGGGAGCTGTTTTTT. It yields the protein CASSYSRFEAGGRTGELFF.

The CDR3 DNA reads as TGTGCCAGCAGCTTAACTCCTTATACTGGAAACACCGGGGAGCTGTTTTTT. Translation gives CASSLTPYTGNTGELFF. This chain connects TRBV11-2 to TRBJ2-2; D remains ambiguous. The V gene's germline CDR1 is SGHAT and CDR2 FQNNGV. V lost 2 bases, J lost 2 bases, and 15 bases lay in between. The CDR3 extends over 17 amino acids.

This chain joins TRBV7-9 and TRBJ2-1, with TRBD2 identical over 7 bases. Germline V gene lookup returns CDR1 SEHNR and CDR2 FQNEAQ (reference sequence). V trimming: 5 bases; J trimming: 6 bases; junction bases outside the gene matches: 13. The CDR3 contains 16 residues. CDR3 nucleotides: TGTGCCAGCAGCACAAGCGGGAAGGGGTGGGGCAATGAGCAGTTCTTC. Translating it yields CASSTSGKGWGNEQFF.

This clonotype was seen more than once but under ten times. The V call is TRBV12-3 or TRBV12-4, the J call TRBJ1-2; possibly TRBD1 for D (5 bases). The V end was cut by 5 bases, the J end by 8 bases, with 18 bases between. The CDR3 has 14 amino acids. CDR3 DNA: TGTGCCAGCAGTGAGGTCATCGGGGCGAAAGGCTACACCTTC. Translating it yields CASSEVIGAKGYTF.

The rearrangement links TRBV20-1 to TRBJ1-1; D might be TRBD1 (6 bases). The CDR3 has 14 amino acids. Trimming took 4 bases from V and 0 from J, leaving 12 bases between them. Germline lookup yields CDR1 DFQATT and CDR2 SNEGSKA (reference sequence). The CDR3 reads CSAKGGDLNTEAFF. The CDR3 nucleotides read TGCAGTGCTAAGGGGGGGGACCTGAACACTGAAGCTTTCTTT.

This clonotype was seen a few times. The rearrangement uses TRBV20-1 and TRBJ1-1; D unclear. The CDR3 contains 14 residues. Germline values: CDR1 DFQATT, CDR2 SNEGSKA (reference sequence). V lost 1 base and J 5 bases, leaving 14 bases between the germline ends. CDR3 in amino acids: CSARVRNRATEAFF. The CDR3 DNA is TGCAGTGCTAGAGTTAGGAATAGGGCTACTGAAGCTTTCTTT.

The V and J genes are TRBV29-1 and TRBJ2-5; D might be TRBD2 (5 bases). The CDR3 is 13 residues long. Deletions cut 7 bases from V and 4 bases from J, with 16 bases between. Germline values: CDR1 SQVTM, CDR2 ANQGSEA. For the CDR3, the DNA is TGCAGCGCGGACCGACAAGGAGGAGAGACCCAGTACTTC. Amino acids: CSADRQGGETQYF.

This clonotype has only a few counts. The chain combines TRBV6-2 or TRBV6-3 with TRBJ2-1, with 9 bases that match TRBD1. With V trimmed by 6 bases and J by 3 bases, 6 bases remained unmatched. Germline CDR1 reads MNHEY; CDR2 reads SVGEGT. This CDR3 has 15 residues. The CDR3 protein is CASRGTGMDYNEQFF. In nucleotides, the CDR3 is TGTGCCAGCAGGGGGACAGGGATGGACTACAATGAGCAGTTCTTC.

This clonotype was found a few times. The CDR3 DNA follows: TGTGCCAGCACCCAGCCTTATAGCAATCAGCCCCAGCATTTT. This codes for CASTQPYSNQPQHF. This chain joins TRBV6-2 or TRBV6-3 and TRBJ1-5; D call uncertain. Germline CDR1 is MNHEY and CDR2 is SVGEGT. The V and J ends lost 7 bases and 0 bases respectively, with 10 bases between them. CDR3 length: 14 residues.

This clonotype was seen a handful of times. This chain links TRBV28 with TRBJ2-7; D is unclear. V was shortened by 3 bases and J by 4 bases, with 16 bases between the two germline ends. Germline CDR1 and CDR2: MDHEN and SYDVKM. This CDR3 is built from 15 residues. The CDR3 reads CASSFSLPNFYEQYF. CDR3 DNA sequence: TGTGCCAGCAGTTTCTCGCTCCCGAACTTTTACGAGCAGTACTTC. The full variable domain, rest sourced from reference TRBV28 and TRBJ2-7, is DVKVTQSSRYLVKRTGEKVFLECVQDMDHENMFWYRQDPGLGLRLIYFSYDVKMKEKGDIPEGYSVSREKKERFSLILESASTNQTSMYLCASSFSLPNFYEQYFGPGTRLTVT.

The genes are TRBV29-1 and TRBJ2-3; 13 bases align to TRBD2. Looked up from germline, CDR1 is SQVTM and CDR2 is ANQGSEA. J gave up 7 bases and V 3 bases, and 7 bases lay outside the gene matches. The CDR3 length is 15 residues. The CDR3 nucleotides read TGCAGCGTTGACCGACTAGCGGGAGGCGTATATACGCAGTATTTT. This gives the protein CSVDRLAGGVYTQYF.